This T cell receptor beta chain comes out of a study of blood T cells in healthy people across ages. In regard to this clonotype: The antigen is unknown. At one end, the junction sequence differs from germline, possibly due to a read error.

Regarding the study as a whole: Donor CMV infection status was unknown, possibly confounding age-related changes in expanded clonotypes.

Alongside a J-beta primer mix, a sample-barcoded 5' primer served in a second PCR lasting roughly 7 to 12 cycles. A minimum of 3 million CDR3-containing paired-end reads was obtained for each sample. Using its own MiXCR run on the 5' RACE reads, TCRdb lists one record per CDR3 protein. Of hundreds of thousands of distinct CDR3 sequences detected, more than 50% appear once; the ten largest clones hold 20% to 30%. CDR1 is SGHTA and CDR2 is FQGNSA in the germline V gene. CDR3 size: 16 residues. Sample donors were healthy Caucasian individuals that came from Russia, aged roughly 6 to 90. The sequencing sample was made of blood. The TCR was taken from a man between 35 and 55 years old in good health. The chain joins TRBV7-2 to TRBJ2-4; D is possibly TRBD2 (6 bases). The CDR3 is CASGLSGVGAKNIQYF. The DNA for the CDR3 is TGTGCCAGCGGCTTGTCGGGAGTTGGAGCCAAAAACATTCAGTACTTC.